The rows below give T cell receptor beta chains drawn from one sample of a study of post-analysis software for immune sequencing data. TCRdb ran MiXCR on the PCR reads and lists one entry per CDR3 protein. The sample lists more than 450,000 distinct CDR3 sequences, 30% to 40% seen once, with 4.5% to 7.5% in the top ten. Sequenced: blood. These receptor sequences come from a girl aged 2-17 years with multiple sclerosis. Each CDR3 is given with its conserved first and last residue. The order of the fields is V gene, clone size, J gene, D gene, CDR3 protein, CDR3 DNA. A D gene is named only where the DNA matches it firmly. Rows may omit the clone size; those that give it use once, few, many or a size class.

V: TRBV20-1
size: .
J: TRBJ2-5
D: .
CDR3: CSANPDGGSETQYF
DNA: TGCAGTGCTAACCCGGACGGGGGCTCCGAGACCCAGTACTTC

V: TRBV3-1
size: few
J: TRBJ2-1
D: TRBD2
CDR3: CASSQAASGNYNEQFF
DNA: TGTGCCAGCAGCCAAGCAGCTAGCGGGAACTACAATGAGCAGTTCTTC

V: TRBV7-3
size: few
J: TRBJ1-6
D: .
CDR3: CASSLGLGSLNGNSPLHF
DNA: TGTGCCAGCAGCTTAGGTCTCGGGAGCCTAAATGGCAATTCACCCCTCCACTTT

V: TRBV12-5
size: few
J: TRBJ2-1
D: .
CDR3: CASGLVPVRDTGGNEQFF
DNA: TGTGCTAGTGGTTTGGTACCCGTTAGGGACACGGGGGGCAATGAGCAGTTCTTC

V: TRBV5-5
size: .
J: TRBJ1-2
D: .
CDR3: CASSLPTFRPGYTF
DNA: TGTGCCAGCAGCTTGCCGACATTCCGTCCGGGCTACACCTTC

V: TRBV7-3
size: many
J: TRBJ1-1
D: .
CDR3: CASSLTGEDTEAFF
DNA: TGTGCCAGCAGCTTAACAGGGGAGGACACTGAAGCTTTCTTT

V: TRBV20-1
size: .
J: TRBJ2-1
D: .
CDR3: CSASLPRGRSYNEQFF
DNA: TGCAGTGCTAGTCTACCCCGGGGGCGCTCCTACAATGAGCAGTTCTTC

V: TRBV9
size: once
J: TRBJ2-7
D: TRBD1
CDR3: CASSVGADRGTYEQYF
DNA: TGTGCCAGCAGCGTAGGAGCGGACAGGGGTACCTACGAGCAGTACTTC

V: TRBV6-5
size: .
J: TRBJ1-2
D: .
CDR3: CASSLRRAVSYGYTF
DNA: TGTGCCAGCAGCCTCCGGAGGGCCGTAAGCTATGGCTACACCTTC

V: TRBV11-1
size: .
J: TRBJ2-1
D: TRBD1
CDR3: CASTGGTINEQFF
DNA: TGTGCCAGCACAGGGGGAACTATCAATGAGCAGTTCTTC